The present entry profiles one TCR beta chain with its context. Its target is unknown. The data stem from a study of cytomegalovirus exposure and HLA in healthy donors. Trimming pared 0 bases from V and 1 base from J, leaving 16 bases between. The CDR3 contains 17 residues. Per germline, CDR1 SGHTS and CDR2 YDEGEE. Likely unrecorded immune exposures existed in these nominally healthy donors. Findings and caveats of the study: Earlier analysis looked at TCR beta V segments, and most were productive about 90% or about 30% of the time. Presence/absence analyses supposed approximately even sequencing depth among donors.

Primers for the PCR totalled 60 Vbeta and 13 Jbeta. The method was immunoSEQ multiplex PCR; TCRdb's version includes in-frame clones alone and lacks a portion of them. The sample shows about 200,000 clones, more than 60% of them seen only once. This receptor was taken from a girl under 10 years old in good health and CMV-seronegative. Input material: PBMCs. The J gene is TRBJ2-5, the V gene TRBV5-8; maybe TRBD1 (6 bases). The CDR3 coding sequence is TGTGCCAGCAGCTTGGCAACAATATTGGGGGCCCAAGAGACCCAGTACTTC. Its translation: CASSLATILGAQETQYF.